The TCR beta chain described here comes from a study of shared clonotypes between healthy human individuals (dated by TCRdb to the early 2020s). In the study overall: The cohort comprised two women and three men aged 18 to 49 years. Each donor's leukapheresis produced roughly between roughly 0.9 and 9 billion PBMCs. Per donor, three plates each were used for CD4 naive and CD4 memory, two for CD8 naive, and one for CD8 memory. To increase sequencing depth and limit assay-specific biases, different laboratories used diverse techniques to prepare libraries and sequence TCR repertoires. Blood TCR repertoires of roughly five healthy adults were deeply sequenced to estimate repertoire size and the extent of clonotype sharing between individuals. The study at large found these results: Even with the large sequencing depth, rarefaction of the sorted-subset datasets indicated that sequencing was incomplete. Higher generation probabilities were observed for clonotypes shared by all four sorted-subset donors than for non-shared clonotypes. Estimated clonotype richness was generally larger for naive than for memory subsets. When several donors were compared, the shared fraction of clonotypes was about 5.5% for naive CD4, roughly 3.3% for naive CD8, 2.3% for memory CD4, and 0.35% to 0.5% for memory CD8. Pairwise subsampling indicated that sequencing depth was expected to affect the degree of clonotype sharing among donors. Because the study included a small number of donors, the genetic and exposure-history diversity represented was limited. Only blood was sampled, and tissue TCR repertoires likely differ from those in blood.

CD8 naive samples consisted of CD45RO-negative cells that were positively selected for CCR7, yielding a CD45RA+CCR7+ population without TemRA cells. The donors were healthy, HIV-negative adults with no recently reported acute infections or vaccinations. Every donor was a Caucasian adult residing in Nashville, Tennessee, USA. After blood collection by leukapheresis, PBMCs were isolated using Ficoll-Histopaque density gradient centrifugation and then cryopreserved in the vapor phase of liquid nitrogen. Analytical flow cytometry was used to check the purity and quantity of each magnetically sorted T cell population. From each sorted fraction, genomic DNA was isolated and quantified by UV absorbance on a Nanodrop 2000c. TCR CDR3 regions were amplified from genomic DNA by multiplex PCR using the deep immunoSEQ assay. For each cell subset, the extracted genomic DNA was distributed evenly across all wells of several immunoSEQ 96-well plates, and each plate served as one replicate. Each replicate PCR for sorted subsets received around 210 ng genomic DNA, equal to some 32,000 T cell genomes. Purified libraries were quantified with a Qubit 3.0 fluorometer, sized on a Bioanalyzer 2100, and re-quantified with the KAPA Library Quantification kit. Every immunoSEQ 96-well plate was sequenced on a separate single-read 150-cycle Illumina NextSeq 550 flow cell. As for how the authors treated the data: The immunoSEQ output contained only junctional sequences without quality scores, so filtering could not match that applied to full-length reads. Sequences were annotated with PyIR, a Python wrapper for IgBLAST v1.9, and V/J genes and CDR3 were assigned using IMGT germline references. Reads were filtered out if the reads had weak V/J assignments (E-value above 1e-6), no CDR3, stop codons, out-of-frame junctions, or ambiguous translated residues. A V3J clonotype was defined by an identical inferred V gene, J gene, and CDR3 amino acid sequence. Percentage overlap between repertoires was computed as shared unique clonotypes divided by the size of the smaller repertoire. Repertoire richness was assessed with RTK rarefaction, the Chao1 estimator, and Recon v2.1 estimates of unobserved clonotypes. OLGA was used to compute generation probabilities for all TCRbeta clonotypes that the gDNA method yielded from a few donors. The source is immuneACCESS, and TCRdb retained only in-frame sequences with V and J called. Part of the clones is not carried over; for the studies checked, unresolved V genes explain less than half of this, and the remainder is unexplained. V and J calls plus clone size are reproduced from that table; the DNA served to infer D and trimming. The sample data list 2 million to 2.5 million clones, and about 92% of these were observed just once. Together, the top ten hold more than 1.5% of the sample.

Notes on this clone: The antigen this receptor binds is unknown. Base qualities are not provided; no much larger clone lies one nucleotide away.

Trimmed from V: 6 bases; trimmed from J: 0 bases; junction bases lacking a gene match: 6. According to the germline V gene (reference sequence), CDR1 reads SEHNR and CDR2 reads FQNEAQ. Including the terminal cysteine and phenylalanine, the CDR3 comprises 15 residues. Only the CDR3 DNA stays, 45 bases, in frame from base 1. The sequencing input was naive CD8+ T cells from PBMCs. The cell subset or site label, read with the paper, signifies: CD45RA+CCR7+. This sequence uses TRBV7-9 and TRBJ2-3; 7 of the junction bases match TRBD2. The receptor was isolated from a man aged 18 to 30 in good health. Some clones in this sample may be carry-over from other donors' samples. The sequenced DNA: TGTGCCAGCAGTCCAGAGCGGGGAAGCACAGATACGCAGTATTTT. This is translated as CASSPERGSTDTQYF.